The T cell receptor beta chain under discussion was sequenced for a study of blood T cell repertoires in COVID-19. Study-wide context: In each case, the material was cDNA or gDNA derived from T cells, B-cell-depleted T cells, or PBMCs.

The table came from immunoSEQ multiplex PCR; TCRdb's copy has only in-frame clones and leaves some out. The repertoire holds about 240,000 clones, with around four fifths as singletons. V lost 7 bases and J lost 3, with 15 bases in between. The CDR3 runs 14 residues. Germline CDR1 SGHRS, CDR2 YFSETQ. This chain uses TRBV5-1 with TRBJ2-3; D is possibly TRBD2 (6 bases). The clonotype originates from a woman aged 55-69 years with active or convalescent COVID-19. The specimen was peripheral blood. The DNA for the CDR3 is TGCGCCAGCCGGAATAATGGAGGGACAGATACGCAGTATTTT. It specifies CASRNNGGTDTQYF.